Below, 7 T cell receptor beta chains from the same sample are listed, as sequenced in a study of human T cells and chemical hapten exposure. Each CDR3 protein gets one entry after TCRdb re-called the RACE reads with MiXCR. The sample records approximately 110,000 distinct CDR3 sequences, under 35% being singletons. Time point indicated: patch test 3, about 24 weeks after DPC sensitization. This sample's treatment: therapeutic diphenylcyclopropenone sensitization with weekly scalp DPC. The sample here was whole blood, taken in connection with sensitization to the hapten diphenylcyclopropenone (DPC). These TCRs come from a middle-aged man with alopecia areata. Some clones in this sample may be carry-over from other donors' samples.

V usage is TRBV2 and J usage is TRBJ1-4; D not resolved. This CDR3 is 14 amino acids long. The germline V and J ends were trimmed by 1 base and 4 bases, with 7 bases remaining between them. In germline, CDR1 is SNHLY, CDR2 FYNNEI. CDR3 protein: CASSEEVFNEKLFF. CDR3 DNA sequence: TGTGCCAGCAGTGAAGAAGTATTTAATGAAAAACTGTTTTTT.

The chain carries TRBV7-2 and TRBJ2-5; TRBD2 matches 10 bases. The germline CDR1 and CDR2 sequences are SGHTA and FQGNSA. The CDR3 spans 17 residues. The V gene end was trimmed by 4 bases and the J gene end by 3 bases; junction bases not matched to a gene: 11. The CDR3 here is CASSSLFTTSGKETQYF. The CDR3 DNA reads TGTGCCAGCAGCTCCCTATTCACTACTAGCGGGAAAGAGACCCAGTACTTC.

This clonotype was observed a few times. The CDR3 loop is CASSLVLEYNEQFF. The CDR3 nucleotides are TGTGCCAGCAGCTTAGTTTTAGAATACAATGAGCAGTTCTTC. The chain is built from TRBV7-8 and TRBJ2-1; no firm D call. The germline CDR1 and CDR2 sequences are SGHVS and FQNEAQ. The ends were cut back, 1 base at V and 4 bases at J, with 8 bases in the middle. This CDR3 has 14 residues.

The chain recombines TRBV27 with TRBJ1-1, with 7 nucleotides matching TRBD1. CDR1 is MNHEY and CDR2 is SMNVEV in the germline V gene (reference sequence). The CDR3 is 16 residues long. V trimming: 5 bases; J trimming: 2 bases; junction bases outside the gene matches: 11. CDR3 sequence (DNA): TGTGCCAGCAGTAGTACTTCAACAGGGGTCAACACTGAAGCTTTCTTT. It specifies CASSSTSTGVNTEAFF.

This clonotype was detected a few times. The chain has TRBV6-1 and TRBJ1-6, with D possibly TRBD1 on 5 matching bases. Trimming pared 6 bases from V and 8 bases from J, leaving 20 bases between. Germline V lookup: CDR1 MNHNS, CDR2 SASEGT. The CDR3 runs to 16 residues. The CDR3 loop is CASRERGGGGYSPLHF. DNA for the CDR3: TGTGCCAGCAGAGAGCGGGGGGGAGGAGGATATTCACCCCTCCACTTT.

This clonotype was seen more than once but under ten times. The chain recombines TRBV12-3 or TRBV12-4 with TRBJ2-3; D is possibly TRBD1 (6 bases). This CDR3 has 14 amino acids. V lost 7 bases to trimming and J lost 2 bases, with 13 bases between them. Here the CDR3 DNA reads TGTGCCAGCAAGGACAGAGGCCACACAGATACGCAGTATTTT. Translation: CASKDRGHTDTQYF.

This clonotype was seen a handful of times. The chain recombines TRBV15 with TRBJ2-3; 13 bases are a match to TRBD2. Trimming took 5 bases from V and 4 from J; bases not matched to a gene: 6. CDR3 length: 16 residues. Germline CDR1 and CDR2: LNHNV and YYDKDF (reference sequence). The CDR3 protein is CATSRGTSGTADTQYF. The CDR3 DNA is TGTGCCACCAGCCGTGGGACTAGCGGGACGGCAGATACGCAGTATTTT. Full variable domain (missing parts from reference TRBV15 and TRBJ2-3): DAMVIQNPRYQVTQFGKPVTLSCSQTLNHNVMYWYQQKSSQAPKLLFHYYDKDFNNEADTPDNFQSRRPNTSFCFLDIRSPGLGDTAMYLCATSRGTSGTADTQYFGPGTRLTVL.